This T cell receptor beta chain was recorded in a study of CD8 T cells in ankylosing spondylitis. A note on this clonotype: Germline and junction disagree at one end, which may indicate a read error.

CDR3 length equals 14 residues. Per the germline V gene, CDR1 is DFQATT and CDR2 is SNEGSKA (reference sequence). TCRdb re-analysed the 5' RACE reads in MiXCR, keeping a single row per CDR3 protein. This table has some 300,000 distinct CDR3 sequences, less than 25% appearing once. Source material: blood, either unsorted or a sorted T cell fraction (not recorded which). This chain uses TRBV20-1 with TRBJ2-3, with TRBD2 matching over 7 bases. The clonotype originates from a female donor with ankylosing spondylitis or in good health (not recorded which). CDR3 protein: CRAKRDGLGGTQYF. CDR3 nucleotides: TGCAGAGCTAAGCGGGATGGATTGGGGGGTACGCAGTATTTT.